One and the same sample provided the 23 T cell receptor beta chains below, sequenced in a study of radiation and T cells in renal cell carcinoma. Time point defined: blood 4 weeks post-SBRT, at nephrectomy. The sample's treatment: 15 Gy SBRT to primary tumor, nephrectomy 4 weeks later. The table came from immunoSEQ multiplex PCR; TCRdb's copy has only in-frame clones and leaves some out. The sample yields about 77,000 clones, approximately 82% seen once. The sequencing here drew on blood, taken from a patient whose treatment included radiotherapy and nephrectomy. Every receptor here comes from a woman in her fifties or sixties with renal cell carcinoma.

The V call is TRBV27, the J call TRBJ1-2; D might be TRBD1 (5 bases). CDR3 size: 16 residues. The germline V and J ends were trimmed by 7 bases and 4 bases, with 22 bases remaining between them. Looked up from germline, CDR1 is MNHEY and CDR2 is SMNVEV (reference sequence). The CDR3, as DNA: TGTGCCAGCACCTCGTCTCCCGGGACGGCTATCTATGGCTACACCTTC. It codes for CASTSSPGTAIYGYTF.

In the case of this clone: A junction end diverges from the germline sequence, so it may reflect a read error. The V and J genes are TRBV7-7 and TRBJ2-1; 7 nucleotides align to TRBD2. Germline V CDR1 and CDR2: SSHAT, FNYEAQ (reference sequence). This CDR3 spans 14 amino acids. CDR3: CASSPGGAYNEQFF. The CDR3 nucleotides read TGTGCTAGCAGCCCGGGGGGAGCCTACAATGAGCAGTTCTTC.

This clone came up a few times. The genes are TRBV19 and TRBJ1-5; weak D call: TRBD1 (5 bases). Trimming took 2 bases from V and 2 from J, leaving 10 bases between them. This CDR3 has 15 amino acids. Germline CDR1 and CDR2: LNHDA and SQIVND (reference sequence). The CDR3 is CASSIMSRGNQPQHF. The CDR3 DNA reads TGTGCCAGTAGTATAATGTCCAGGGGCAATCAGCCCCAGCATTTT.

The V call is TRBV4-3, the J call TRBJ1-5; maybe TRBD1 (6 bases). From germline, CDR1 is LGHNA and CDR2 YSLEER. CDR3 length equals 14 residues. V lost 2 bases and J lost 6, with 11 bases in between. CDR3 coding DNA: TGCGCCAGCAGCCAACGGGAGGGGGGTCAGCCCCAGCATTTT. This translates into CASSQREGGQPQHF.

The V call is TRBV6-6, the J call TRBJ1-2; D might be TRBD1 (6 bases). From germline, CDR1 is MNHNY and CDR2 SVGAGI (reference sequence). This CDR3 has 15 amino acids. The germline V and J ends were trimmed by 4 bases and 4 bases, with 16 bases remaining between them. The CDR3 protein is CASSSPLDRPYGYTF. The DNA for the CDR3 is TGTGCCAGCAGTTCCCCCCTGGACAGACCCTATGGCTACACCTTC.

V is TRBV7-3 and J is TRBJ2-1, with 8 positions matching TRBD2. V shed 4 bases, J shed 4 bases, and the junction held 9 bases outside the gene matches. The CDR3 loop spans 16 amino acids. Germline V CDR1 and CDR2: SGHTA, FQGTGA. The DNA for the CDR3 is TGTGCCAGCAGCTCCGGTGGTAGCGGGGTATACAATGAGCAGTTCTTC. Its translation: CASSSGGSGVYNEQFF.

This rearrangement joins TRBV29-1 to TRBJ1-1, with unresolved D. The germline gives CDR1 SQVTM, CDR2 ANQGSEA. V lost 4 bases, J lost 4 bases, and 13 bases lay in between. The CDR3 is made up of 13 amino acids. Written as DNA, the CDR3 is TGCAGCGTTGTTGGGGTTGCGGTCACTGAAGCTTTCTTT. This sequence encodes CSVVGVAVTEAFF.

The chain joins TRBV29-1 to TRBJ2-7; TRBD2 matches at 7 bases. Per the germline V gene, CDR1 is SQVTM and CDR2 is ANQGSEA. The CDR3 consists of 17 residues. The J segment lost 6 bases and the V segment lost 4 bases, leaving 21 bases of the junction unmatched. As DNA, the CDR3 is TGCAGCGTTGTGCCCATTTCGCGCGGCGGGAGCAGAAGCGAGCAGTACTTC. Amino acids: CSVVPISRGGSRSEQYF.

This chain uses TRBV7-3 with TRBJ1-1; 9 nucleotides match TRBD1. The CDR3 spans 13 residues. Germline V gene sequence: CDR1 SGHTA, CDR2 FQGTGA. V was clipped by 7 bases and J by 1 base; unmatched bases: 1. CDR3 DNA sequence: TGTGCCAGCATGGGACAGGGGAACACTGAAGCTTTCTTT. This gives the protein CASMGQGNTEAFF.

The chain recombines TRBV4-1 with TRBJ1-1; D is uncertain. The CDR3 runs to 14 residues. Trimming removed 3 bases at V and 0 bases at J, with 8 bases between. Germline V gene data show CDR1 as MGHRA and CDR2 as YSYEKL. CDR3 amino acids: CASSHINVNTEAFF. In nucleotides, the CDR3 is TGCGCCAGCAGCCACATTAACGTGAACACTGAAGCTTTCTTT.

The V and J genes are TRBV5-1 and TRBJ1-2; D is unresolved. V was pared by 0 bases and J by 2 bases, with 8 bases between. CDR3 size: 14 residues. Germline lookup yields CDR1 SGHRS and CDR2 YFSETQ. The CDR3 sequence is CASSLALRNYGYTF. The CDR3 DNA reads TGCGCCAGCAGCTTGGCCCTCAGGAACTATGGCTACACCTTC.

The CDR3 DNA reads as TGTGCCAGCAGTTTATACCCCCCTCGGAGCTCCTATAATTCACCCCTCCACTTT. Translation gives CASSLYPPRSSYNSPLHF. The chain has TRBV27 and TRBJ1-6; D call uncertain. V was trimmed by 1 base and J by 0 bases, leaving 13 bases between them. Germline CDR1 is MNHEY and CDR2 is SMNVEV (reference sequence). The CDR3 runs 18 residues.

CDR3 amino acids: CASSLGGGVSYEQYF. The CDR3 DNA reads as TGTGCCAGCAGCTTGGGGGGAGGGGTCTCCTACGAGCAGTACTTC. J is TRBJ2-7 and V is TRBV5-4, with TRBD2 matching 7 bases. The CDR3 is 15 amino acids. With 0 bases clipped from V and 0 bases from J, the junction kept 3 bases outside the gene matches. CDR1 and CDR2 (germline): SGHNT, YYREEE (reference sequence).

V usage is TRBV9 and J usage is TRBJ2-3, with 10 bases fitting TRBD2. Germline V gives CDR1 SGDLS, CDR2 YYNGEE. The CDR3 is made up of 15 amino acids. The junction had 3 bases not matched to a gene; V was cut back by 5 bases and J by 0 bases. CDR3 sequence (DNA): TGTGCCAGCAGACCTAGCGGGGGAAGCACAGATACGCAGTATTTT. Protein sequence: CASRPSGGSTDTQYF.

J is TRBJ2-3 and V is TRBV18; 7 bases are shared with TRBD1. The CDR3 runs to 18 residues. Losses at the gene ends were 1 base for V and 0 bases for J; bases not matched to a gene: 10. The germline CDR1 and CDR2 sequences are KGHSH and LQKENI. In DNA, the CDR3 is TGTGCCAGCTCACCACTCCCACTTGACAGGGCGAGCACAGATACGCAGTATTTT. Translated, it gives CASSPLPLDRASTDTQYF.

This clone was recorded a few times. The genes are TRBV6-6 and TRBJ2-7, with a tentative D call TRBD1 (5 bases). From germline, CDR1 is MNHNY and CDR2 SVGAGI (reference sequence). The CDR3 has 13 residues. The V end was cut by 0 bases, the J end by 5 bases, with 8 bases between. For the CDR3, the DNA is TGTGCCAGCAGTTACTCGGGGCAAAACGAGCAGTACTTC. Protein: CASSYSGQNEQYF.

V and J are TRBV4-3 and TRBJ2-7; D gene uncertain. V gave up 2 bases and J gave up 5 bases, with 10 bases separating them. Germline V CDR1 and CDR2: LGHNA, YSLEER. This CDR3 region has 13 residues. The CDR3 DNA sequence: TGCGCCAGCAGCCAACAACTCAGCCACGAGCAGTACTTC. Translated: CASSQQLSHEQYF.

The chain links TRBV5-1 to TRBJ2-2; 8 bases are shared with TRBD1. Germline values: CDR1 SGHRS, CDR2 YFSETQ. Losses at the gene ends were 0 bases for V and 4 bases for J; bases not matched to a gene: 5. The CDR3 has 16 residues. The CDR3 region is CASSLGQGAFTGELFF. The CDR3 DNA follows: TGCGCCAGCAGCTTGGGGCAGGGGGCTTTCACCGGGGAGCTGTTTTTT.

The chain recombines TRBV11-3 with TRBJ2-1; tentatively, D is TRBD2 (6 bases). The ends were cut back, 2 bases at V and 4 bases at J, with 15 bases in the middle. This CDR3 is 16 amino acids long. From germline, CDR1 is SGHNT and CDR2 YENEEA. The CDR3 sequence is CASSLRPGLQYNEQFF. In DNA form, the CDR3 reads TGTGCCAGCAGCTTAAGGCCGGGACTCCAATACAATGAGCAGTTCTTC. Supplemented by reference TRBV11-3 and TRBJ2-1, the full variable domain reads EAGVVQSPRYKIIEKKQPVAFWCNPISGHNTLYWYLQNLGQGPELLIRYENEEAVDDSQLPKDRFSAERLKGVDSTLKIQPAELGDSAVYLCASSLRPGLQYNEQFFGPGTRLTVL.

The chain employs TRBV7-6 and TRBJ1-2; D perhaps matches TRBD1 (6 bases). This CDR3 spans 16 amino acids. V was cut by 5 bases and J by 5 bases, with 21 bases left in between. Germline assignment: CDR1 SGHVS and CDR2 FNYEAQ. The CDR3 spells CASSPGARGEIYGYTF. The DNA of the CDR3 is TGTGCCAGCAGCCCCGGCGCTAGGGGGGAGATATATGGCTACACCTTC.

This clone was detected once. This chain links TRBV30 with TRBJ2-3; D is unclear. The CDR3 has 16 residues. Trimming removed 4 bases from V and 1 base from J, with 18 bases in between. In germline, CDR1 is GTSNPN, CDR2 SVGIG (reference sequence). CDR3 region: CAWTTLGWPRTDTQYF. The CDR3 nucleotides are TGTGCCTGGACTACCCTGGGGTGGCCTCGCACAGATACGCAGTATTTT. Full variable domain (rest looked up from reference TRBV30 and TRBJ2-3): SQTIHQWPATLVQPVGSPLSLECTVEGTSNPNLYWYRQAAGRGLQLLFYSVGIGQISSEVPQNLSASRPQDRQFILSSKKLLLSDSGFYLCAWTTLGWPRTDTQYFGPGTRLTVL.

This clone was seen more than once but under ten times. The chain links TRBV5-1 to TRBJ1-4; no reliable D call. Germline V gene data show CDR1 as SGHRS and CDR2 as YFSETQ. Trimming stripped 0 bases from V and 7 bases from J, with 7 bases between. The CDR3 spans 13 residues. As DNA, the CDR3 is TGCGCCAGCAGCTTGGTCTCGGGTGAAAAACTGTTTTTT. Its protein is CASSLVSGEKLFF.

The rearrangement uses TRBV9 and TRBJ2-4; 8 bases are shared with TRBD1. The V gene end was trimmed by 6 bases and the J gene end by 2 bases; junction bases not matched to a gene: 10. The CDR3 is 16 amino acids. In germline, CDR1 is SGDLS, CDR2 YYNGEE. This CDR3 is CASTRQGIMTKNIQYF. In nucleotides, the CDR3 is TGTGCCAGCACCAGACAGGGGATTATGACCAAAAACATTCAGTACTTC.